This TCR beta chain came from a study of T-cell memory formation after mild COVID-19. General observations from the study: Pre-infection memory held some responding clones, suggesting pre-existing cross-reactive T cells responded. Day 15 to 85 contracting clones showed balanced CD4/CD8; later expanders leaned CD4+.

The V gene's germline CDR1 is SGHVS and CDR2 FNYEAQ. V was shortened by 5 bases and J by 1 base, with 9 bases between the two germline ends. This CDR3 contains 13 residues. Remarks on this clonotype: Its antigen remains unknown.

Constant-segment primers were used for 5'RACE, and the resulting TCR alpha and TCR beta cDNA libraries carried sample barcodes and UMIs. TCRdb re-derived calls from the 5' RACE reads in MiXCR, one entry per CDR3 protein. The repertoire has some 100,000 distinct CDR3 sequences, more than 9.5% of them found once; the top ten carry roughly two fifths. V and J are TRBV7-6 and TRBJ2-7, with a weak D call TRBD2 (5 bases). The TCR was taken from a man in his late teens or twenties who had mild COVID-19 (a few samples of this study predate the infection). Cell type and time point are not known. Sequencing input: PBMCs or a T cell subset sorted from them (not recorded which). The CDR3 sequence: CASSDRGSYEQYF. In DNA form, the CDR3 reads TGTGCCAGCAGCGACCGGGGTTCCTACGAGCAGTACTTC.